This passage covers 26 T cell receptor beta chains from one sample sequenced in a study of Ad26.COV2.S vaccination and SARS-CoV-2 variants. TCRdb keeps only in-frame clones here, not all; method: immunoSEQ multiplex PCR. The repertoire consists of some 480,000 clones, with 87% occurring once and the leading ten covering roughly 13%. Indicated treatment: approximately 18 received Ad26.COV2.S at low or high dose, single or two shots; roughly 5 received placebo; per-sample allocation not given. Samples analyzed were those drawn on day 63 after the first vaccine or placebo injection. Material: peripheral blood, obtained in a trial of Ad26.COV2.S vaccine versus placebo. These receptor sequences come from a person aged 18 to 59 who received the Ad26.COV2.S COVID-19 vaccine or a placebo.

V gene TRBV11-1 combines with J gene TRBJ1-2; D perhaps matches TRBD1 (6 bases). CDR3 length: 15 residues. The V end lost 2 bases, the J end lost 8 bases, and 18 bases lay between the germline ends. CDR1 is SGHAT, CDR2 FQDESV, per germline (reference sequence). The CDR3 sequence: CASSLLGARGEGYTF. The CDR3 DNA reads as TGTGCCAGCAGCTTATTGGGCGCGAGGGGGGAGGGCTACACCTTC.

V usage is TRBV3-1 (or the pseudogene TRBV3-2) and J usage is TRBJ1-6; 8 bases are a match to TRBD1. CDR3 length equals 19 residues. V gave up 4 bases and J gave up 0 bases; unmatched junction bases: 11. In germline, CDR1 is LGHDT, CDR2 YNNKEL (reference sequence). Here the CDR3 reads CASSRSLQGAGSYNSPLHF. CDR3 coding DNA: TGTGCCAGCAGCCGGTCCCTCCAGGGGGCCGGCTCCTATAATTCACCCCTCCACTTT.

The chain joins TRBV7-9 to TRBJ2-3; weak D call: TRBD1 (6 bases). This CDR3 spans 15 amino acids. CDR1 is SEHNR, CDR2 FQNEAQ, per germline (reference sequence). Trimming left V 3 bases short and J 0 bases short, with 10 bases between. Written as DNA, the CDR3 is TGTGCCAGCAGCTTGGGACAACCCAGCACAGATACGCAGTATTTT. It codes for CASSLGQPSTDTQYF. Full variable domain (rest looked up from reference TRBV7-9 and TRBJ2-3): DTGVSQNPRHKITKRGQNVTFRCDPISEHNRLYWYRQTLGQGPEFLTYFQNEAQLEKSRLLSDRFSAERPKGSFSTLEIQRTEQGDSAMYLCASSLGQPSTDTQYFGPGTRLTVL.

The chain links TRBV19 to TRBJ2-5, with D perhaps matching TRBD1 or TRBD2 (5 bases each). In germline, CDR1 is LNHDA, CDR2 SQIVND (reference sequence). CDR3 length: 15 amino acids. Trimming removed 1 base from V and 1 base from J, with 10 bases in between. CDR3 sequence reads: CASSIVRGSQETQYF. The DNA for the CDR3 is TGTGCCAGTAGTATAGTGAGGGGCAGCCAAGAGACCCAGTACTTC.

The chain joins TRBV7-8 to TRBJ1-5; 7 bases agree with TRBD1. Unmatched junction bases numbered 17, after V lost 5 bases and J lost 7 bases. This CDR3 spans 17 amino acids. CDR1 SGHVS and CDR2 FQNEAQ come from the germline V gene. The CDR3 DNA sequence: TGTGCCAGCAGCCCCCGACAGGGAAGTCGGGCTACGCAGCCCCAGCATTTT. It encodes CASSPRQGSRATQPQHF.

The J gene is TRBJ1-3, the V gene TRBV14; a weak D match, TRBD1 (5 bases). CDR1 SGHDN and CDR2 FVKESK come from the germline V gene. The CDR3 consists of 16 residues. Between the trimmed V and J ends, which lost 2 bases and 4 bases, there was a span of 15 bases. The chain's CDR3 is CASSQPSGAGGNTIYF. CDR3 coding DNA: TGTGCCAGCAGCCAACCCTCCGGGGCAGGAGGAAACACCATATATTTT.

This chain uses TRBV27 with TRBJ1-5; tentatively, D is TRBD1 (5 bases). Trimming removed 2 bases at V and 4 bases at J, with 12 bases between. CDR1 is MNHEY and CDR2 is SMNVEV in the germline V gene (reference sequence). The CDR3 extends over 15 amino acids. CDR3 sequence (DNA): TGTGCCAGCAGTTTACTGGCGGGGGATAATCAGCCCCAGCATTTT. This gives the protein CASSLLAGDNQPQHF.

The gene calls are TRBV2 and TRBJ2-2; TRBD1 matches at 8 bases. The CDR3 has 14 residues. Germline CDR1 SNHLY, CDR2 FYNNEI. J gave up 6 bases and V 3 bases, and 3 bases lay outside the gene matches. The CDR3 is CASSELTGAGELFF. For the CDR3, the DNA is TGTGCCAGCAGTGAGTTGACAGGGGCCGGGGAGCTGTTTTTT.

The J gene is TRBJ1-5, the V gene TRBV10-3; 8 nucleotides align to TRBD1. Germline assignment: CDR1 ENHRY and CDR2 SYGVKD. The CDR3 sequence is 14 residues long. V shed 10 bases and J 6 bases; nucleotides not matched to a gene: 11. CDR3 in amino acids: CATGGDRSFQPQHF. The CDR3 DNA sequence: TGTGCCACCGGTGGGGACAGGTCATTTCAGCCCCAGCATTTT.

In DNA form, the CDR3 reads TGTGCCACCAGCAGAGCCTCTGTTCCTTCCCAAGAGACCCAGTACTTC. This gives the protein CATSRASVPSQETQYF. This chain links TRBV15 with TRBJ2-5, with unresolved D. The germline V gene encodes CDR1 LNHNV and CDR2 YYDKDF (reference sequence). The CDR3 is 16 residues long. Trimming removed 1 base at V and 1 base at J, with 13 bases between.

The chain uses TRBV7-2 and TRBJ2-7; D is perhaps TRBD1 or TRBD2 (6 bases each). The germline V gene encodes CDR1 SGHTA and CDR2 FQGNSA. This CDR3 has 15 residues. The V gene lost 8 bases and the J gene lost 4 bases, with 21 bases spanning the gap. Here the CDR3 DNA reads TGTGCCAGCGGCCCGGGGCTTAGGGGGGCTTACGAGCAGTACTTC. Its protein product is CASGPGLRGAYEQYF.

This sequence joins TRBV30 and TRBJ1-6; a possible D gene is TRBD1 (5 bases). This CDR3 is built from 15 residues. Germline V gene sequence: CDR1 GTSNPN, CDR2 SVGIG (reference sequence). V lost 0 bases, J lost 7 bases, and 13 bases lay in between. CDR3 DNA: TGTGCCTGGAGTGTAGAGGGGCCAAGAAATTCACCCCTCCACTTT. As protein: CAWSVEGPRNSPLHF. The entire variable domain, with the rest obtained from reference TRBV30 and TRBJ1-6, is as follows: SQTIHQWPATLVQPVGSPLSLECTVEGTSNPNLYWYRQAAGRGLQLLFYSVGIGQISSEVPQNLSASRPQDRQFILSSKKLLLSDSGFYLCAWSVEGPRNSPLHFGNGTRLTVT.

The rearrangement uses TRBV24-1 and TRBJ2-7; no clear D. Germline lookup yields CDR1 KGHDR and CDR2 SFDVKD. Trimming shortened V by 5 bases and J by 1 base, and 8 bases separated the two germline ends. The CDR3 consists of 13 residues. For the CDR3, the DNA is TGTGCCACCAGTGGCCCCGAATCCTACGAGCAGTACTTC. Translating gives CATSGPESYEQYF.

This clone was counted a single time. This chain's CDR3 is CAAGTYNEQFF. The DNA for the CDR3 is TGTGCCGCAGGGACCTACAATGAGCAGTTCTTC. The rearrangement links TRBV6-5 to TRBJ2-1; perhaps TRBD1 as D (5 bases). Germline V lookup: CDR1 MNHEY, CDR2 SVGAGI. The CDR3 is made up of 11 amino acids. V lost 11 bases and J 2 bases, leaving 7 bases between the germline ends.

This rearrangement joins TRBV28 to TRBJ1-1; the D gene is possibly TRBD1 (6 bases). This CDR3 has 12 amino acids. The V end lost 6 bases, the J end lost 7 bases, and 12 bases lay between the germline ends. The V gene's germline CDR1 is MDHEN and CDR2 SYDVKM. In DNA form, the CDR3 reads TGTGCCAGCAGATCGGACAGAGTTGAAGCTTTCTTT. It codes for CASRSDRVEAFF.

The CDR3 loop is CASSVGTPNYEQFF. Written as DNA, the CDR3 is TGTGCCAGCAGCGTAGGGACTCCCAACTATGAGCAGTTCTTC. The chain couples TRBV9 to TRBJ2-1, with TRBD2 as a possible D gene (5 bases). The germline V gene has CDR1 SGDLS and CDR2 YYNGEE. The CDR3 has 14 residues. V was pared by 0 bases and J by 8 bases, with 12 bases between.

The CDR3 DNA reads TGTGCCAGCCGGGGGACAGGCTTTACCTACGAGCAGTACTTC. It yields the protein CASRGTGFTYEQYF. This rearrangement joins TRBV27 to TRBJ2-7; 8 bases agree with TRBD1. The V gene's germline CDR1 is MNHEY and CDR2 SMNVEV (reference sequence). Trimming took 8 bases from V and 2 from J; bases not matched to a gene: 8. CDR3 length equals 14 residues.

This chain joins TRBV7-8 and TRBJ2-1, with D unclear. The V gene's germline CDR1 is SGHVS and CDR2 FQNEAQ. There are 16 residues in the CDR3. The V end was cut by 5 bases, the J end by 0 bases, with 14 bases between. CDR3: CASSPGPVGSYNEQFF. The CDR3 DNA is TGTGCCAGCAGCCCCGGGCCAGTTGGCTCCTACAATGAGCAGTTCTTC.

The CDR3 loop reads CASSHASTLFEQYF. DNA for the CDR3: TGTGCCAGCAGCCATGCGAGCACCCTATTCGAGCAGTACTTC. The V gene is TRBV7-9, the J gene TRBJ2-7; D is undetermined. V was shortened by 5 bases and J by 6 bases, with 17 bases between the two germline ends. The CDR3 loop spans 14 amino acids. The V gene's germline CDR1 is SEHNR and CDR2 FQNEAQ (reference sequence).

As regards this clone: Other DNA sequences from this sample encode an identical CDR3 as well. The rearrangement joins TRBV27 to TRBJ1-6; TRBD1 aligns across 9 bases. The V segment lost 2 bases and the J segment 7 bases; nucleotides outside the gene matches: 0. CDR3 length: 14 amino acids. Germline lookup yields CDR1 MNHEY and CDR2 SMNVEV (reference sequence). CDR3 loop: CASSLDRGNSPLHF. Written as DNA, the CDR3 is TGTGCCAGCAGTTTAGACAGGGGGAATTCACCCCTCCACTTT.

This chain connects TRBV7-2 to TRBJ2-5, with D uncertain. V was cut by 5 bases and J by 0 bases, with 10 bases left in between. This CDR3 is 14 amino acids long. CDR1 and CDR2 (germline): SGHTA, FQGNSA. The CDR3 is CASSPNTYQETQYF. In nucleotides, the CDR3 is TGTGCCAGCAGCCCCAACACGTACCAAGAGACCCAGTACTTC.

The V gene is TRBV30, the J gene TRBJ2-5; 7 nucleotides align to TRBD1. The CDR3 has 14 amino acids. CDR1 and CDR2 (germline): GTSNPN, SVGIG (reference sequence). Trimming at V came to 8 bases and at J to 2 bases, leaving 11 bases not matched to a gene. CDR3 DNA sequence: TGTGCCGCCAAAAAAGGGGGCAGGCAAGAGACCCAGTACTTC. It yields the protein CAAKKGGRQETQYF.

This clone was seen once. The chain recombines TRBV6-1 with TRBJ1-6; D unclear. CDR1 is MNHNS and CDR2 is SASEGT in the germline V gene. The CDR3 has 17 amino acids. V shed 0 bases and J shed 0 bases, with 9 bases lying between them. DNA for the CDR3: TGTGCCAGCAGTGAAGCCCCCGGCAGCTCCTATAATTCACCCCTCCACTTT. This codes for CASSEAPGSSYNSPLHF.

This clone appeared a few times. The chain carries TRBV5-4 and TRBJ1-2; 8 bases line up with TRBD1. Unmatched junction bases numbered 5, after V lost 4 bases and J lost 3 bases. CDR1 SGHNT and CDR2 YYREEE come from the germline V gene (reference sequence). The CDR3 covers 14 residues. CDR3 coding DNA: TGTGCCAGCAGCCGTCCGGACAGGGACTATGGCTACACCTTC. Its translation: CASSRPDRDYGYTF.

This rearrangement joins TRBV6-5 to TRBJ2-7; D is possibly TRBD2 (5 bases). Trimming stripped 6 bases from V and 6 bases from J, with 9 bases between. The CDR3 has 11 residues. Looked up from germline, CDR1 is MNHEY and CDR2 is SVGAGI. The chain's CDR3 is CASREGREQYF. CDR3 DNA: TGTGCCAGCAGAGAGGGCCGCGAGCAGTACTTC.

Comment on this clone: A much bigger clone sits one base away, suggesting this may be a read error. The V and J genes are TRBV6-1 and TRBJ2-7; TRBD2 aligns across 13 bases. The V gene's germline CDR1 is MNHNS and CDR2 SASEGT. The CDR3 loop spans 18 amino acids. The CDR3 DNA reads as TGTGTCAGCAGTGATCGACCTTTTCGGACTAGCGGGAGCTACGAGCAGTACTTC. Translation gives CVSSDRPFRTSGSYEQYF.